These 16 T cell receptor beta chains originate from one sample sequenced in a study of beta chain features in type 1 diabetes. The study reverse transcribed the entire isolated RNA, so it sequenced expressed TCRB transcripts. TCRdb's table, derived via immunoSEQ multiplex PCR, lists solely in-frame clones and lacks some. This table has around 500,000 clones, around 28% appearing once. The specimen sequenced was naive CD4+ T cells from blood. These receptors were obtained from a man aged 18 to 30 in good health.

The V and J genes are TRBV25-1 and TRBJ1-1; 11 bases match TRBD1. The CDR3 has 17 amino acids. Trimming took 4 bases from V and 1 from J; bases not matched to a gene: 8. From germline, CDR1 is MGHDK and CDR2 SYGVNS. The CDR3 here is CASSARTGGGKNTEAFF. The CDR3 DNA reads TGTGCCAGCAGTGCGAGGACAGGGGGCGGTAAGAACACTGAAGCTTTCTTT.

The rearrangement uses TRBV30 and TRBJ2-1; 7 bases match TRBD2. Germline assignment: CDR1 GTSNPN and CDR2 SVGIG (reference sequence). V shed 0 bases, J shed 5 bases, and the junction held 4 bases outside the gene matches. The CDR3 extends over 14 amino acids. CDR3 loop: CAWSVRLAHNEQFF. The CDR3 nucleotides read TGTGCCTGGAGTGTAAGACTAGCCCACAATGAGCAGTTCTTC.

This clone was observed a few times. The chain has TRBV4-3 and TRBJ2-7; D remains unclear. CDR1 is LGHNA, CDR2 YSLEER, per germline. The V end lost 4 bases, the J end lost 3 bases, and 16 bases lay between the germline ends. This CDR3 region has 15 residues. Here the CDR3 reads CASSLEDAKGYEQYF. The CDR3 DNA reads as TGCGCCAGCAGCCTAGAGGACGCTAAGGGCTACGAGCAGTACTTC.

The chain recombines TRBV9 with TRBJ2-2; D might be TRBD1 or TRBD2, each matching 5 bases. V shed 0 bases and J shed 7 bases, with 10 bases lying between them. In germline, CDR1 is SGDLS, CDR2 YYNGEE. There are 14 residues in the CDR3. The CDR3 coding sequence is TGTGCCAGCAGCGTAGTTATGGGGGACGGGGAGCTGTTTTTT. Its translation: CASSVVMGDGELFF.

This clone was seen a few times. The chain recombines TRBV25-1 with TRBJ2-7; TRBD2 is a possible D gene (5 bases). V dropped 3 bases and J dropped 2 bases, with 8 bases sitting between them. Germline V lookup: CDR1 MGHDK, CDR2 SYGVNS. CDR3 length equals 13 residues. The CDR3 loop is CASSDRGTYEQYF. CDR3 coding DNA: TGTGCCAGCAGTGATCGGGGTACCTACGAGCAGTACTTC.

This chain joins TRBV29-1 and TRBJ2-5, with D perhaps matching TRBD2 (5 bases). There are 14 residues in the CDR3. V gave up 3 bases and J gave up 6 bases, with 17 bases separating them. CDR1 and CDR2 from the germline V gene are SQVTM and ANQGSEA. CDR3 bases: TGCAGCGTTGAGGTAGAGATAGCGCCGAAGACCCAGTACTTC. It codes for CSVEVEIAPKTQYF. The variable domain in full, with the rest retrieved from reference TRBV29-1 and TRBJ2-5, is SAVISQKPSRDICQRGTSLTIQCQVDSQVTMMFWYRQQPGQSLTLIATANQGSEATYESGFVIDKFPISRPNLTFSTLTVSNMSPEDSSIYLCSVEVEIAPKTQYFGPGTRLLVL.

The J gene is TRBJ2-7, the V gene TRBV6-5, with a tentative D call TRBD2 (5 bases). Germline V gives CDR1 MNHEY, CDR2 SVGAGI. The V end lost 5 bases, the J end lost 6 bases, and 14 bases lay between the germline ends. The CDR3 spans 13 residues. The chain's CDR3 is CASSPSGYGEQYF. Here the CDR3 DNA reads TGTGCCAGCAGTCCCTCGGGGTACGGCGAGCAGTACTTC.

This clone was detected only a few times. The V gene is TRBV14, the J gene TRBJ2-1; D not resolved. CDR1 and CDR2 (germline): SGHDN, FVKESK. The CDR3 is made up of 12 amino acids. Trimming cost V 3 bases and J 6 bases, with 6 bases left between them. CDR3: CASSHFRNEQFF. Written as DNA, the CDR3 is TGTGCCAGCAGCCATTTCCGCAATGAGCAGTTCTTC.

This clone was found a few times. CDR3 amino acids: CAISGDRSSEKLFF. CDR3 in DNA: TGTGCCATCAGTGGGGACAGGAGTTCGGAAAAACTGTTTTTT. The chain links TRBV10-3 to TRBJ1-4; 8 bases map to TRBD1. The CDR3 consists of 14 residues. CDR1 and CDR2 (germline): ENHRY, SYGVKD. J was trimmed by 8 bases and V by 4 bases; bases with no gene match: 6.

This clone showed up just a few times. V and J are TRBV13 and TRBJ1-2; perhaps TRBD1 as D (6 bases). The length of the CDR3 is 13 residues. The germline V gene encodes CDR1 PRHDT and CDR2 FYEKMQ (reference sequence). Trimming stripped 3 bases from V and 7 bases from J, with 12 bases between. The CDR3 loop reads CASSLSQGLGYTF. CDR3 nucleotides: TGTGCCAGCAGCTTGAGTCAGGGGCTTGGCTACACCTTC.

The CDR3 loop reads CASSTTQGWGNIQYF. For the CDR3, the DNA is TGTGCCAGCAGCACAACACAGGGTTGGGGAAACATTCAGTACTTC. The chain has TRBV9 and TRBJ2-4; D is perhaps TRBD1 (6 bases). Trimming stripped 4 bases from V and 6 bases from J, with 17 bases between. The CDR3 consists of 15 residues. The germline V gene encodes CDR1 SGDLS and CDR2 YYNGEE.

Only a few counts were recorded for this clone. The CDR3 is CASSWGGASTDTQYF. CDR3 sequence (DNA): TGTGCCAGCAGCTGGGGCGGAGCTAGCACAGATACGCAGTATTTT. The V gene is TRBV7-9, the J gene TRBJ2-3, with D perhaps TRBD1 (5 bases). Trimming took 4 bases from V and 0 from J, leaving 11 bases between them. Germline V lookup: CDR1 SEHNR, CDR2 FQNEAQ (reference sequence). The CDR3 length is 15 residues. Full variable domain (missing parts from reference TRBV7-9 and TRBJ2-3): DTGVSQNPRHKITKRGQNVTFRCDPISEHNRLYWYRQTLGQGPEFLTYFQNEAQLEKSRLLSDRFSAERPKGSFSTLEIQRTEQGDSAMYLCASSWGGASTDTQYFGPGTRLTVL.

The chain links TRBV5-1 to TRBJ2-1, with D perhaps being TRBD1 or TRBD2 (5 bases each). The germline gives CDR1 SGHRS, CDR2 YFSETQ. Deletions cut 4 bases from V and 11 bases from J, with 22 bases between. This CDR3 region has 15 residues. DNA for the CDR3: TGCGCCAGCAGCCCAGAGGGGCGCCAAGTACCTCAGCAGTTCTTC. This codes for CASSPEGRQVPQQFF. The whole variable domain, remainder taken from reference TRBV5-1 and TRBJ2-1, is KAGVTQTPRYLIKTRGQQVTLSCSPISGHRSVSWYQQTPGQGLQFLFEYFSETQRNKGNFPGRFSGRQFSNSRSEMNVSTLELGDSALYLCASSPEGRQVPQQFFGPGTRLTVL.

The chain carries TRBV7-2 and TRBJ2-7; D possibly uses TRBD1 or TRBD2 (5 bases each). This CDR3 is built from 14 residues. Germline-derived CDR1 and CDR2 are SGHTA and FQGNSA. The V end lost 2 bases, the J end lost 2 bases, and 10 bases lay between the germline ends. CDR3 DNA sequence: TGTGCCAGCAGCTTAAAGGGACCGACCTACGAGCAGTACTTC. Its protein is CASSLKGPTYEQYF.

V gene TRBV2 combines with J gene TRBJ2-1; 12 bases map to TRBD2. J gave up 8 bases and V 6 bases, and 8 bases lay outside the gene matches. The germline V gene has CDR1 SNHLY and CDR2 FYNNEI. This CDR3 has 15 amino acids. CDR3 sequence (DNA): TGTGCCAGCAGCCCTACTAGCGGGAGGCCGGATGAGCAGTTCTTC. This encodes CASSPTSGRPDEQFF.

The chain carries TRBV30 and TRBJ2-1; the match to TRBD2 covers 8 bases. In germline, CDR1 is GTSNPN, CDR2 SVGIG (reference sequence). V trimming: 2 bases; J trimming: 4 bases; junction bases outside the gene matches: 22. The CDR3 runs to 20 residues. The chain's CDR3 is CAWSSNRDLGSGMAYNEQFF. DNA of the CDR3: TGTGCCTGGAGTTCTAACCGGGACTTAGGTAGCGGGATGGCTTACAATGAGCAGTTCTTC.